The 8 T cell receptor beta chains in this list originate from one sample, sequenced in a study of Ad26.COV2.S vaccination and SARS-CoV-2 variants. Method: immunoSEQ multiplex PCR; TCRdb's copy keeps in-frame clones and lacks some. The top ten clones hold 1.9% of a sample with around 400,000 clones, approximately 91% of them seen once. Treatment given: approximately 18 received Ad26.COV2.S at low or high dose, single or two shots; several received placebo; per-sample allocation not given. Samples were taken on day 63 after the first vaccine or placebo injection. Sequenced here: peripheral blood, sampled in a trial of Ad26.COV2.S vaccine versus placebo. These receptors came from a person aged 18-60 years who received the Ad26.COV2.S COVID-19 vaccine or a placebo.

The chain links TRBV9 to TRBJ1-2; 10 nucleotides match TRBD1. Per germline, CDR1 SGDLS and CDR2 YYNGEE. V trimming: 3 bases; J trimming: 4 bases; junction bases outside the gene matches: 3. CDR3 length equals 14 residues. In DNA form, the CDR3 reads TGTGCCAGCAGCGAGGGACAGGGGTTCTATGGCTACACCTTC. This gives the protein CASSEGQGFYGYTF.

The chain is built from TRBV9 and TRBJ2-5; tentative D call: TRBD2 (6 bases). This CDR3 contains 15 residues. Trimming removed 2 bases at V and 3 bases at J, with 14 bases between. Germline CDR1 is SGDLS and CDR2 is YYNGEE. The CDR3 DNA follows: TGTGCCAGCAGCGTGGAGGGGACGGAGGAAGAGACCCAGTACTTC. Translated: CASSVEGTEEETQYF. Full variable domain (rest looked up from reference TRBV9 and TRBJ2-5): DSGVTQTPKHLITATGQRVTLRCSPRSGDLSVYWYQQSLDQGLQFLIQYYNGEERAKGNILERFSAQQFPDLHSELNLSSLELGDSALYFCASSVEGTEEETQYFGPGTRLLVL.

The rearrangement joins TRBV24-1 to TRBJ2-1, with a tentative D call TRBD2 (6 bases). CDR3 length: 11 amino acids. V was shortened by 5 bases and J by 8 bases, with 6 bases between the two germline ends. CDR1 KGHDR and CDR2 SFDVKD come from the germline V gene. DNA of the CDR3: TGTGCCACCAGTGGGGGGGATGAGCAGTTCTTC. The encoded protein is CATSGGDEQFF.

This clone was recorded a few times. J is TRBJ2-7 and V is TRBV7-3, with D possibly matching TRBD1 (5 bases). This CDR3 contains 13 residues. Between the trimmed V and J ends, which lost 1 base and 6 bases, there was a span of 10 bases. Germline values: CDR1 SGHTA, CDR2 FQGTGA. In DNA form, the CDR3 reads TGTGCCAGCAGCTTAAGGGCAGGGCGCGAGCAGTACTTC. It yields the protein CASSLRAGREQYF.

The CDR3 DNA sequence: TGTGCCAGCAGCTTAGGCACTGAAGCTTTCTTT. It codes for CASSLGTEAFF. The gene calls are TRBV5-8 and TRBJ1-1; D call uncertain. Germline V gene lookup returns CDR1 SGHTS and CDR2 YDEGEE. The germline V and J ends were trimmed by 2 bases and 4 bases, with 3 bases remaining between them. The CDR3 contains 11 residues.

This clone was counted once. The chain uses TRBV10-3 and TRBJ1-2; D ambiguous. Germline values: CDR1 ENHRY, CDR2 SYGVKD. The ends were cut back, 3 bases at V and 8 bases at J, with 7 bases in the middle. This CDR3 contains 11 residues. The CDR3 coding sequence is TGTGCCATCAGTGATCTAGAAGGCTACACCTTC. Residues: CAISDLEGYTF.

The CDR3 DNA follows: TGTGCCAGCTGTGGGCAGAACTACAATGAGCAGTTCTTC. Translation gives CASCGQNYNEQFF. The J gene is TRBJ2-1, the V gene TRBV27; D is unresolved. The CDR3 covers 13 residues. Between the trimmed V and J ends, which lost 8 bases and 3 bases, there was a span of 11 bases. The germline V gene encodes CDR1 MNHEY and CDR2 SMNVEV (reference sequence).

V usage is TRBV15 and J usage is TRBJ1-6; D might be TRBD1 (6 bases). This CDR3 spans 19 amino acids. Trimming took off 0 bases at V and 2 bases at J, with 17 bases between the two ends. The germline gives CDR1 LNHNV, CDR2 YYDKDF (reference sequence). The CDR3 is CATSRDMRGGSAYNSPLHF. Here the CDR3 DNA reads TGTGCCACCAGCAGAGATATGAGGGGGGGGAGCGCCTATAATTCACCCCTCCACTTT.